The 30 T cell receptor beta chains below were found in one sample sequenced in a study of Graves' ophthalmopathy and Graves' hyperthyroidism. The study amplified TCR beta CDR3 regions using RNA transcripts. The authors performed first-round RT-PCR with HTBI primers and then a second-round multiplex PCR. A single record per CDR3 protein comes from TCRdb applying MiXCR to the multiplex PCR reads. Of hundreds of thousands of distinct CDR3 sequences in the sample, around a fifth were seen once. The material sequenced was peripheral blood. The receptors shown here come from a young woman with stable Graves' hyperthyroidism. Some clones in this sample may be carry-over from other donors' samples.

This clonotype was counted once. The gene calls are TRBV27 and TRBJ2-7; D unresolved. The ends were cut back, 4 bases at V and 0 bases at J, with 7 bases in the middle. Germline V gene lookup returns CDR1 MNHEY and CDR2 SMNVEV (reference sequence). The CDR3 is 13 residues long. The CDR3 loop reads CASSSLSSYEQYF. Here the CDR3 DNA reads TGTGCCAGCAGTTCTCTTAGCTCCTACGAGCAGTACTTC.

Remarks on this clonotype: This may come from a read error, since a much larger clone is one base off. The CDR3 does not end in the conserved phenylalanine or tryptophan, so this is likely a read error. This sequence joins TRBV7-8 and TRBJ1-3, with TRBD1 as a possible D gene (5 bases). V was shortened by 8 bases and J by 4 bases, with 15 bases between the two germline ends. CDR1 SGHVS and CDR2 FQNEAQ come from the germline V gene. The CDR3 runs to 14 residues. The DNA for the CDR3 is TGTGCCAGCGGGACTCGGGGCCTGGGAAACACCATATATTCT. The encoded protein is CASGTRGLGNTIYS.

This clonotype occurred many times. J is TRBJ1-1 and V is TRBV12-5; D is ambiguous. The germline V gene has CDR1 LGHNT and CDR2 FRNRAP. The CDR3 length is 18 residues. Trimming took 0 bases from V and 1 from J, leaving 18 bases between them. The CDR3 reads CASGLVRSGPLPNTEAFF. CDR3 in DNA: TGTGCTAGTGGTTTGGTACGATCGGGTCCCCTCCCGAACACTGAAGCTTTCTTT.

A word on this clonotype: A much bigger clone sits one base away, suggesting this may be a read error. V and J are TRBV12-3 or TRBV12-4 and TRBJ1-3; TRBD1 is a possible D gene (5 bases). This CDR3 is built from 15 residues. The CDR3 nucleotides read TGTGCCAGCAGTTTATCCCGACAGACTGGATACACCATATATTTT. Translating gives CASSLSRQTGYTIYF.

In this sample, this clonotype turned up many times. V is TRBV24-1 and J is TRBJ1-1; D remains ambiguous. The V gene lost 1 base and the J gene lost 4 bases, with 6 bases spanning the gap. The CDR3 runs to 13 residues. CDR1 is KGHDR and CDR2 is SFDVKD in the germline V gene. The DNA of the CDR3 is TGTGCCACCAGTGATTTCCGTAGCACTGAAGCTTTCTTT. Translating it yields CATSDFRSTEAFF.

At least ten counts were recorded for this clonotype. The rearrangement links TRBV27 to TRBJ2-5, with D possibly being TRBD1 (6 bases). V lost 3 bases and J 4 bases, leaving 6 bases between the germline ends. This CDR3 has 12 residues. Germline CDR1 MNHEY, CDR2 SMNVEV (reference sequence). The CDR3 spells CASSFRGETQYF. Here the CDR3 DNA reads TGTGCCAGCAGTTTCAGGGGAGAGACCCAGTACTTC.

This chain connects TRBV6-2 or TRBV6-3 to TRBJ2-7; 9 nucleotides agree with TRBD1. Germline-derived CDR1 and CDR2 are MNHEY and SVGEGT. CDR3 length equals 16 residues. The junction had 11 bases not matched to a gene; V was cut back by 4 bases and J by 4 bases. The chain's CDR3 is CASSLIPGQGPYEQYF. DNA of the CDR3: TGTGCCAGCAGTTTAATTCCGGGACAGGGACCGTACGAGCAGTACTTC.

The chain employs TRBV5-1 and TRBJ2-5; D remains unclear. Germline CDR1 reads SGHRS; CDR2 reads YFSETQ. This CDR3 has 14 residues. Trimming left V 0 bases short and J 4 bases short, with 10 bases between. The CDR3 DNA follows: TGCGCCAGCAGCTTGGAAGCTAGTTCAGAGACCCAGTACTTC. Its translation: CASSLEASSETQYF. The variable domain in full, with the rest retrieved from reference TRBV5-1 and TRBJ2-5, is KAGVTQTPRYLIKTRGQQVTLSCSPISGHRSVSWYQQTPGQGLQFLFEYFSETQRNKGNFPGRFSGRQFSNSRSEMNVSTLELGDSALYLCASSLEASSETQYFGPGTRLLVL.

This clonotype was recorded many times. V and J are TRBV4-1 and TRBJ2-5; a possible D gene is TRBD1 (5 bases). Trimming removed 5 bases at V and 5 bases at J, with 18 bases between. Germline V gene data show CDR1 as MGHRA and CDR2 as YSYEKL. The length of the CDR3 is 15 residues. The CDR3 DNA sequence: TGCGCCAGCAGCACTCCCGTAGGGGCGAGGGAGACCCAGTACTTC. Its translation: CASSTPVGARETQYF.

In this sample, this clonotype turned up many times. The chain employs TRBV4-2 and TRBJ2-7; possibly TRBD2 for D (5 bases). The CDR3 runs to 15 residues. Germline loops: CDR1 LGHNA, CDR2 YNFKEQ. Between the trimmed V and J ends, which lost 0 bases and 0 bases, there was a span of 9 bases. CDR3 protein: CASSQEDSLSYEQYF. The CDR3 DNA is TGTGCCAGCAGCCAAGAGGACTCGCTCTCCTACGAGCAGTACTTC.

This clonotype was seen at least ten times. The CDR3 DNA sequence: TGTGCCACCTCCATCCCGGGACAGATAACCTACGAGCAGTACTTC. This gives the protein CATSIPGQITYEQYF. J is TRBJ2-7 and V is TRBV19; TRBD1 matches at 7 bases. Per germline, CDR1 LNHDA and CDR2 SQIVND (reference sequence). Trimming removed 10 bases from V and 2 bases from J; junction bases left unmatched: 14. This CDR3 has 15 residues.

The V and J genes are TRBV15 and TRBJ2-7; the D gene is possibly TRBD2 (5 bases). The V gene lost 3 bases and the J gene lost 4 bases, with 16 bases spanning the gap. The CDR3 consists of 15 residues. Germline-derived CDR1 and CDR2 are LNHNV and YYDKDF (reference sequence). The CDR3 here is CATSSERKVWYEQYF. CDR3 in DNA: TGTGCCACCAGCAGCGAGCGGAAGGTTTGGTACGAGCAGTACTTC.

This clonotype showed up many times. The chain combines TRBV28 with TRBJ2-7, with D tentatively TRBD1 or TRBD2 (5 bases each). The CDR3 loop spans 15 amino acids. Germline CDR1 reads MDHEN; CDR2 reads SYDVKM. The V end lost 3 bases, the J end lost 5 bases, and 17 bases lay between the germline ends. CDR3 sequence: CASSFPTGTPNEQYF. The CDR3 DNA reads as TGTGCCAGCAGTTTCCCTACCGGGACCCCTAACGAGCAGTACTTC.

Notes on this clonotype: A read error may be the cause here, since a much bigger clone is one base away. In nucleotides, the CDR3 is TGTGCCAGCAGCGCAGACGGGTACGAGCAGGACTTC. Protein product: CASSADGYEQDF. The rearrangement joins TRBV7-3 to TRBJ2-7; D unclear. This CDR3 has 12 residues. Germline assignment: CDR1 SGHTA and CDR2 FQGTGA.

This clonotype was recorded at least ten times. This chain joins TRBV10-3 and TRBJ2-7; TRBD1 matches 9 bases. In germline, CDR1 is ENHRY, CDR2 SYGVKD. The CDR3 runs to 16 residues. The V and J ends lost 2 bases and 3 bases, in that order; junction bases with no gene match: 8. The CDR3 sequence: CAISEPQGQGNYEQYF. CDR3 in DNA: TGTGCCATCAGTGAGCCCCAGGGACAGGGTAACTACGAGCAGTACTTC.

V gene TRBV19 combines with J gene TRBJ1-5, with 10 bases that match TRBD1. Trimming at V came to 6 bases and at J to 1 base, leaving 3 bases not matched to a gene. The germline CDR1 and CDR2 sequences are LNHDA and SQIVND (reference sequence). The length of the CDR3 is 15 residues. CDR3 loop: CASSRTGGSNQPQHF. CDR3 in DNA: TGTGCCAGTAGCCGGACAGGGGGGAGCAATCAGCCCCAGCATTTT.

The table lists this clonotype with many counts. This chain uses TRBV7-7 with TRBJ2-7, with 7 bases aligning to TRBD1. The length of the CDR3 is 12 residues. Germline CDR1 reads SSHAT; CDR2 reads FNYEAQ (reference sequence). The CDR3 DNA follows: TGTGCTAACGAGACAGGGTCCTACGAGCAGTACTTC. Protein sequence: CANETGSYEQYF.

This clonotype was detected ten times or more. The CDR3, as DNA: TGTGCCAGCAGCAACTGGGACAAGCACTTTGAAGCTTTCTTT. Residues: CASSNWDKHFEAFF. The genes are TRBV2 and TRBJ1-1; possible D gene TRBD1, 6 bases. The CDR3 runs to 14 residues. Trimming cost V 6 bases and J 7 bases, with 18 bases left between them. Germline assignment: CDR1 SNHLY and CDR2 FYNNEI.

The chain employs TRBV28 and TRBJ1-2, with D unclear. V was clipped by 2 bases and J by 9 bases, with 13 bases between them. The CDR3 covers 13 residues. Germline V gene data show CDR1 as MDHEN and CDR2 as SYDVKM. CDR3 nucleotides: TGTGCCAGCAGTTTAACCCAGAAAAGTAGCTACACCTTC. Translated, it gives CASSLTQKSSYTF.

This clonotype appeared many times. The chain uses TRBV7-2 and TRBJ1-1; D remains unclear. The CDR3 is 14 amino acids. The V end lost 0 bases, the J end lost 1 base, and 6 bases lay between the germline ends. Germline CDR1 and CDR2: SGHTA and FQGNSA. Here the CDR3 reads CASSLAEGNTEAFF. The CDR3 DNA reads TGTGCCAGCAGCTTAGCGGAAGGGAACACTGAAGCTTTCTTT.

In this sample, this clonotype turned up a few times. J is TRBJ2-2 and V is TRBV4-1; D is perhaps TRBD2 (6 bases). The germline V gene has CDR1 MGHRA and CDR2 YSYEKL. This CDR3 contains 13 residues. Trimming cost V 0 bases and J 8 bases, with 7 bases left between them. The CDR3 spells CASSQDGGGELFF. The DNA for the CDR3 is TGCGCCAGCAGCCAAGATGGAGGGGGGGAGCTGTTTTTT.

V and J are TRBV6-1 and TRBJ1-5; D is uncertain. CDR3 length: 14 residues. V lost 4 bases to trimming and J lost 5 bases, with 12 bases between them. Looked up from germline, CDR1 is MNHNS and CDR2 is SASEGT. The CDR3 DNA is TGTGCCAGCAGTGCGGGCACTCTCTATCAGCCCCAGCATTTT. Protein sequence: CASSAGTLYQPQHF.

Comment on this clonotype: Without the conserved terminal phenylalanine or tryptophan, this CDR3 likely stems from a read error. The genes are TRBV20-1 and TRBJ1-1; no reliable D call. The CDR3 has 11 residues. Germline CDR1 reads DFQATT; CDR2 reads SNEGSKA (reference sequence). Written as DNA, the CDR3 is TGCAGTGCTGGAGAGAACACTGAAGCTTTCATT. The encoded protein is CSAGENTEAFI.

There are many counts of this clonotype. V gene TRBV20-1 combines with J gene TRBJ1-1; D uncertain. CDR3 size: 12 residues. Trimming took off 6 bases at V and 1 base at J, with 9 bases between the two ends. The V gene's germline CDR1 is DFQATT and CDR2 SNEGSKA (reference sequence). CDR3 sequence (DNA): TGCAGTGCCTGGAACAGGAACACTGAAGCTTTCTTT. Translated, it gives CSAWNRNTEAFF.

This clonotype was seen ten or more times. The chain links TRBV2 to TRBJ2-7; no definite D call. The germline V gene has CDR1 SNHLY and CDR2 FYNNEI. The CDR3 is 13 residues long. The V gene lost 7 bases and the J gene lost 2 bases, with 12 bases spanning the gap. CDR3 nucleotides: TGTGCCAGCAAGGTTACCGACACCTACGAGCAGTACTTC. The encoded protein is CASKVTDTYEQYF.

This clonotype was seen only once. The rearrangement joins TRBV7-9 to TRBJ2-5; D gene uncertain. V was clipped by 8 bases and J by 7 bases, with 5 bases between them. The CDR3 has 9 amino acids. Germline CDR1 SEHNR, CDR2 FQNEAQ (reference sequence). CDR3 DNA: TGTGCCAGCGGGCGGACCCAGTACTTC. Translation gives CASGRTQYF.

Many counts were recorded for this clonotype. The chain joins TRBV12-3 or TRBV12-4 to TRBJ2-2; D is possibly TRBD2 (5 bases). The ends were cut back, 6 bases at V and 5 bases at J, with 13 bases in the middle. The CDR3 has 14 residues. CDR3 loop: CASRVGLLTGELFF. Written as DNA, the CDR3 is TGTGCCAGCAGGGTAGGACTTTTGACCGGGGAGCTGTTTTTT.

Turning to this clonotype: This could be a read error, since a much larger clone is one nucleotide away. This chain's CDR3 is CASSGWADTQYF. DNA for the CDR3: TGTGCCAGCAGTGGGTGGGCAGATACGCAGTATTTT. The chain joins TRBV28 to TRBJ2-3; D not certain. V gave up 5 bases and J gave up 4 bases, with 7 bases separating them. Germline CDR1 reads MDHEN; CDR2 reads SYDVKM. This CDR3 contains 12 residues.

V usage is TRBV20-1 and J usage is TRBJ1-1; D not certain. The V end lost 1 base, the J end lost 7 bases, and 10 bases lay between the germline ends. The CDR3 is made up of 12 amino acids. Germline V gene sequence: CDR1 DFQATT, CDR2 SNEGSKA (reference sequence). CDR3 coding DNA: TGCAGTGCTAGAGGTGGCGTCGGTGAAGCTTTCTTT. It specifies CSARGGVGEAFF.

This clonotype was detected only a few times. The V and J genes are TRBV28 and TRBJ2-2; 8 bases map to TRBD1. Germline CDR1 and CDR2: MDHEN and SYDVKM. Trimming removed 6 bases from V and 2 bases from J; junction bases left unmatched: 14. The CDR3 runs to 18 residues. CDR3 sequence reads: CASSFTRGLVFNTGELFF. As DNA, the CDR3 is TGTGCCAGCAGCTTTACCAGGGGGCTTGTATTCAACACCGGGGAGCTGTTTTTT.